These 13 T cell receptor beta chains originate from one sample sequenced in a study of glioma-infiltrating T cells. Amplification of TCR alpha and beta CDR3 regions from RNA used iRepertoire nested multiplex PCR. TCRdb fed the multiplex PCR reads into MiXCR, producing one record per CDR3 protein. The sample carries some 99,000 distinct CDR3 sequences, approximately 26% recorded once. The sequencing input was glioma tissue, nonneoplastic brain tissue, or PBMCs (not recorded which). The receptors shown here come from a human donor with low-grade glioma or glioblastoma, undergoing nonglioma brain surgery, or in good health (not recorded which).

This sequence joins TRBV10-3 and TRBJ1-1; no clear D. The CDR3 is made up of 15 amino acids. Trimming stripped 4 bases from V and 1 base from J, with 13 bases between. CDR1 and CDR2 (germline): ENHRY, SYGVKD. CDR3 sequence (DNA): TGTGCCATCAGTGCCGGGAGAACCGAGAACACTGAAGCTTTCTTT. Its protein is CAISAGRTENTEAFF.

This clonotype was counted ten times or more. This rearrangement joins TRBV7-9 to TRBJ2-1, with TRBD2 matching 9 bases. This CDR3 region has 17 residues. Germline V CDR1 and CDR2: SEHNR, FQNEAQ (reference sequence). Trimming took 2 bases from V and 7 from J; bases not matched to a gene: 12. CDR3 sequence reads: CASSLWGSPSGMNEQFF. DNA for the CDR3: TGTGCCAGCAGCTTATGGGGAAGCCCTAGCGGGATGAATGAGCAGTTCTTC.

The CDR3 is CSVLQGAKNIQYF. DNA of the CDR3: TGCAGCGTCTTACAGGGGGCCAAAAACATTCAGTACTTC. The chain couples TRBV29-1 to TRBJ2-4; TRBD1 aligns across 7 bases. Germline assignment: CDR1 SQVTM and CDR2 ANQGSEA. The V segment lost 6 bases and the J segment 1 base; nucleotides outside the gene matches: 3. The CDR3 covers 13 residues.

On this clonotype: A read error is possible here, since a much larger clone lies one base away. Because it lacks the conserved phenylalanine or tryptophan at the end, this CDR3 is likely a read error. The rearrangement joins TRBV7-3 to TRBJ2-7, with D perhaps TRBD2 (5 bases). Trimming took 2 bases from V and 6 from J, leaving 11 bases between them. The CDR3 extends over 13 amino acids. Germline values: CDR1 SGHTA, CDR2 FQGTGA. In nucleotides, the CDR3 is TGTGCCAGCAGCTTAGGACTTGCAGGCGAGCAGTACCTC. This gives the protein CASSLGLAGEQYL.

This clonotype has at least ten counts. The V gene is TRBV29-1, the J gene TRBJ1-2, with 7 bases that match TRBD1. Germline CDR1 reads SQVTM; CDR2 reads ANQGSEA. The V and J ends lost 7 bases and 8 bases, in that order; junction bases with no gene match: 10. The CDR3 loop spans 12 amino acids. The DNA of the CDR3 is TGCAGCGGGAATCACAGGGGCCGGGGCTACACCTTC. The encoded protein is CSGNHRGRGYTF.

In regard to this clonotype: Being one base from a much bigger clone, this may be a read error. This rearrangement joins TRBV3-1 to TRBJ1-1; D remains unclear. V lost 2 bases, J lost 8 bases, and 9 bases lay in between. This CDR3 is 12 amino acids long. CDR1 is LGHDT and CDR2 is YNNKEL in the germline V gene (reference sequence). The CDR3 coding sequence is TGTGCCAGCAGCCAATATGCCAGGGAAGCTTTCTTT. Translating gives CASSQYAREAFF.

The sample holds many counts of this clonotype. This sequence joins TRBV7-3 and TRBJ2-3; D remains ambiguous. This CDR3 is built from 12 residues. Germline CDR1 is SGHTA and CDR2 is FQGTGA. V lost 5 bases and J 6 bases, leaving 9 bases between the germline ends. CDR3 nucleotide sequence: TGTGCCAGCAGCCCCTCAGGCGATACGCAGTATTTT. Translation: CASSPSGDTQYF. The whole variable domain, remainder taken from reference TRBV7-3 and TRBJ2-3, is GAGVSQTPSNKVTEKGKYVELRCDPISGHTALYWYRQSLGQGPEFLIYFQGTGAADDSGLPNDRFFAVRPEGSVSTLKIQRTERGDSAVYLCASSPSGDTQYFGPGTRLTVL.

This clonotype was recorded at least ten times. The CDR3 nucleotides are TGTGCCAGCTCACTTCCAAATGGCGGACAGCTCATCGGCTACACCTTC. It is translated as CASSLPNGGQLIGYTF. The V and J genes are TRBV18 and TRBJ1-2; D perhaps matches TRBD1 (6 bases). Trimming removed 4 bases from V and 8 bases from J, with 23 bases in between. This CDR3 has 16 amino acids. Germline assignment: CDR1 KGHSH and CDR2 LQKENI.

There are a few counts of this clonotype. The CDR3 sequence: CASSGDYGYTF. DNA of the CDR3: TGTGCCAGCAGCGGGGACTATGGCTACACCTTC. The V call is TRBV9, the J call TRBJ1-2, with D uncertain. With 3 bases removed from V and 3 bases from J, the gap between germline ends came to 3 bases. The V gene's germline CDR1 is SGDLS and CDR2 YYNGEE. The CDR3 totals 11 residues.

Many counts were recorded for this clonotype. The chain employs TRBV27 and TRBJ1-6, with D hard to call. The germline CDR1 and CDR2 sequences are MNHEY and SMNVEV (reference sequence). The CDR3 runs to 12 residues. The V end lost 3 bases, the J end lost 10 bases, and 7 bases lay between the germline ends. CDR3 coding DNA: TGTGCCAGCAGTTTTAGAAAGTCACCCCTCCACTTT. Its protein product is CASSFRKSPLHF.

This clonotype was picked up many times. The chain uses TRBV7-9 and TRBJ2-1, with D maybe TRBD2 (6 bases). Germline assignment: CDR1 SEHNR and CDR2 FQNEAQ (reference sequence). The CDR3 extends over 15 amino acids. Trimming left V 5 bases short and J 1 base short, with 12 bases between. Here the CDR3 DNA reads TGTGCCAGCAGCCCCCGGGGGTCTTCCTACAATGAGCAGTTCTTC. Translating it yields CASSPRGSSYNEQFF. The full variable domain, in which reference TRBV7-9 and TRBJ2-1 provide the parts outside the CDR3, is DTGVSQNPRHKITKRGQNVTFRCDPISEHNRLYWYRQTLGQGPEFLTYFQNEAQLEKSRLLSDRFSAERPKGSFSTLEIQRTEQGDSAMYLCASSPRGSSYNEQFFGPGTRLTVL.

The chain uses TRBV18 and TRBJ1-3, with 9 bases that match TRBD1. CDR1 is KGHSH, CDR2 LQKENI, per germline. CDR3 length equals 15 residues. Germline trimming cut 6 bases from V and 3 bases from J; bases unmatched to any gene: 6. The CDR3 region is CASSSRTGVGNTIYF. CDR3 DNA sequence: TGTGCCAGCTCGTCTCGGACAGGGGTTGGAAACACCATATATTTT.

This clonotype has ten or more counts. The gene calls are TRBV15 and TRBJ1-5; D is unclear. Trimming took off 0 bases at V and 3 bases at J, with 9 bases between the two ends. CDR1 and CDR2 (germline): LNHNV, YYDKDF (reference sequence). This CDR3 is built from 15 residues. The CDR3 nucleotides are TGTGCCACCAGCAGAGATCAAACAGACAATCAGCCCCAGCATTTT. Protein: CATSRDQTDNQPQHF. The full variable domain, with the rest looked up from reference TRBV15 and TRBJ1-5, is DAMVIQNPRYQVTQFGKPVTLSCSQTLNHNVMYWYQQKSSQAPKLLFHYYDKDFNNEADTPDNFQSRRPNTSFCFLDIRSPGLGDTAMYLCATSRDQTDNQPQHFGDGTRLSIL.